Each of the 27 T cell receptor beta chains below was sequenced from the same sample in a study of T cell responses to AZD1222 COVID-19 vaccine. TCRdb's table, derived via immunoSEQ multiplex PCR, lists solely in-frame clones and lacks some. Of about 180,000 clones in the sample, 85% to 95% were seen once. The specimen comprised peripheral blood, sampled 28 days after the second AZD1222 dose. These receptors were taken from an adult who received the AZD1222 COVID-19 vaccine.

The rearrangement links TRBV15 to TRBJ1-1, with D unresolved. The V and J ends lost 0 bases and 11 bases respectively, with 16 bases between them. The CDR3 has 14 residues. Germline V gives CDR1 LNHNV, CDR2 YYDKDF (reference sequence). CDR3 sequence reads: CATSRDPGVTVAFF. The CDR3 nucleotides are TGTGCCACCAGCAGAGATCCCGGGGTCACGGTGGCTTTCTTT.

The chain recombines TRBV18 with TRBJ1-2, with D possibly matching TRBD1 (6 bases). V lost 3 bases and J lost 4, with 21 bases in between. CDR1 KGHSH and CDR2 LQKENI come from the germline V gene. This CDR3 is 17 amino acids long. For the CDR3, the DNA is TGTGCCAGCTCACCTGAGGGGGGCGCTTCCACCGTCTATGGCTACACCTTC. Its translation: CASSPEGGASTVYGYTF.

The genes are TRBV4-2 and TRBJ2-7; no reliable D call. Trimming stripped 1 base from V and 2 bases from J, with 12 bases between. Looked up from germline, CDR1 is LGHNA and CDR2 is YNFKEQ. The CDR3 loop spans 15 amino acids. Here the CDR3 DNA reads TGTGCCAGCAGCCAAGTAAACACGTTAGCCTACGAGCAGTACTTC. This codes for CASSQVNTLAYEQYF.

The chain couples TRBV28 to TRBJ1-5; 7 bases line up with TRBD1. Germline V gene lookup returns CDR1 MDHEN and CDR2 SYDVKM. The CDR3 runs 14 residues. Unmatched junction bases numbered 9, after V lost 6 bases and J lost 7 bases. The CDR3 sequence is CASSIQGNGQPQHF. CDR3 nucleotides: TGTGCCAGCAGCATACAGGGGAATGGGCAGCCCCAGCATTTT.

The chain joins TRBV19 to TRBJ1-1; tentative D call: TRBD1 (6 bases). The germline V gene has CDR1 LNHDA and CDR2 SQIVND (reference sequence). This CDR3 region has 13 residues. Trimming pared 5 bases from V and 4 bases from J, leaving 11 bases between. This CDR3 reads CASSAQGATEAFF. The CDR3 nucleotides read TGTGCCAGTAGTGCACAGGGTGCCACTGAAGCTTTCTTT.

This chain uses TRBV28 with TRBJ2-3; perhaps D is TRBD1 or TRBD2 (7 bases each). Looked up from germline, CDR1 is MDHEN and CDR2 is SYDVKM. The ends were cut back, 1 base at V and 3 bases at J, with 20 bases in the middle. This CDR3 is 18 amino acids long. CDR3 in amino acids: CASSLSIRGGGGTDTQYF. In DNA form, the CDR3 reads TGTGCCAGCAGTTTATCCATCAGGGGGGGCGGGGGAACAGATACGCAGTATTTT. The full variable domain, in which reference TRBV28 and TRBJ2-3 provide the parts outside the CDR3, is DVKVTQSSRYLVKRTGEKVFLECVQDMDHENMFWYRQDPGLGLRLIYFSYDVKMKEKGDIPEGYSVSREKKERFSLILESASTNQTSMYLCASSLSIRGGGGTDTQYFGPGTRLTVL.

The chain links TRBV7-6 to TRBJ2-1; TRBD2 is a possible D gene (6 bases). The CDR3 is 19 amino acids. Germline CDR1 SGHVS, CDR2 FNYEAQ. V was pared by 3 bases and J by 0 bases, with 21 bases between. The CDR3 nucleotides read TGTGCCAGCAGCTTGGCTAAGATATTAGCGGTACCCTCCTACAATGAGCAGTTCTTC. Its translation is CASSLAKILAVPSYNEQFF.

V is TRBV19 and J is TRBJ1-3, with D tentatively TRBD1 (5 bases). This CDR3 is 15 amino acids long. Germline V gives CDR1 LNHDA, CDR2 SQIVND (reference sequence). The V and J ends lost 11 bases and 4 bases respectively, with 21 bases between them. The CDR3 DNA reads TGTGCCGGATCAGACAGCCCGACCTCCGGAAACACCATATATTTT. Protein: CAGSDSPTSGNTIYF.

The chain couples TRBV6-5 to TRBJ1-1, with no clear D. CDR1 MNHEY and CDR2 SVGAGI come from the germline V gene. The CDR3 is 14 amino acids. With 7 bases removed from V and 3 bases from J, the gap between germline ends came to 15 bases. CDR3 coding DNA: TGTGCCAGCAACCTCGGGCGGCGAGACACTGAAGCTTTCTTT. Translating it yields CASNLGRRDTEAFF.

V is TRBV4-1 and J is TRBJ1-1; D possibly corresponds to TRBD1 (5 bases). From germline, CDR1 is MGHRA and CDR2 YSYEKL. V gave up 1 base and J gave up 5 bases, with 14 bases separating them. CDR3 length: 15 amino acids. CDR3 DNA sequence: TGCGCCAGCAGCCAAGGAGGGGTGAGGTGGACTGAAGCTTTCTTT. As protein: CASSQGGVRWTEAFF.

V and J are TRBV5-1 and TRBJ2-3; D is ambiguous. Germline values: CDR1 SGHRS, CDR2 YFSETQ. This CDR3 has 13 amino acids. V lost 2 bases, J lost 0 bases, and 4 bases lay in between. The CDR3 region has the DNA TGCGCCAGCAGCTTTGCTAGCACAGATACGCAGTATTTT. The encoded protein is CASSFASTDTQYF.

This chain links TRBV3-1 (or the pseudogene TRBV3-2) with TRBJ1-5, with D perhaps TRBD1 (5 bases). The germline V gene has CDR1 LGHDT and CDR2 YNNKEL (reference sequence). Trimming removed 0 bases from V and 7 bases from J, with 7 bases in between. The CDR3 has 13 amino acids. The CDR3 region is CASSQDREQPQHF. CDR3 DNA sequence: TGTGCCAGCAGCCAAGACAGGGAGCAGCCCCAGCATTTT.

The rearrangement joins TRBV15 to TRBJ2-7; the D call may be TRBD1 or TRBD2 (5 bases each). The CDR3 covers 15 residues. Trimming pared 8 bases from V and 6 bases from J, leaving 23 bases between. Germline-derived CDR1 and CDR2 are LNHNV and YYDKDF (reference sequence). The chain's CDR3 is CATSRGAGSPFEQYF. The DNA for the CDR3 is TGTGCCACCTCTCGAGGGGCAGGGTCCCCTTTCGAGCAGTACTTC.

This clone was detected only once. This sequence joins TRBV10-3 and TRBJ1-1; D gene unclear. Germline CDR1 is ENHRY and CDR2 is SYGVKD. The CDR3 is 12 residues long. Between the trimmed V and J ends, which lost 3 bases and 4 bases, there was a span of 6 bases. In DNA, the CDR3 is TGTGCCATCAGTGAACCGTCCACTGAAGCTTTCTTT. Its translation: CAISEPSTEAFF.

This clone was detected only once. The chain combines TRBV7-9 with TRBJ2-1; 9 bases are shared with TRBD1. This CDR3 comprises 15 residues. Per germline, CDR1 SEHNR and CDR2 FQNEAQ (reference sequence). V was pared by 2 bases and J by 4 bases, with 3 bases of the junction left unmatched. CDR3: CASSLTGGLYNEQFF. The CDR3 nucleotides read TGTGCCAGCAGCTTAACAGGGGGCTTATACAATGAGCAGTTCTTC.

This chain uses TRBV7-2 with TRBJ2-1; 8 nucleotides agree with TRBD1. J lost 7 bases, V lost 3 bases, and 8 bases had no gene match. The CDR3 has 15 residues. Germline assignment: CDR1 SGHTA and CDR2 FQGNSA. The CDR3: CASSFAGGRWNEQFF. In DNA, the CDR3 is TGTGCCAGCAGCTTTGCAGGGGGCAGGTGGAATGAGCAGTTCTTC.

V and J are TRBV4-1 and TRBJ2-1; the D gene is possibly TRBD1 (6 bases). V gave up 0 bases and J gave up 6 bases, with 15 bases separating them. The CDR3 is 16 residues long. Germline CDR1 is MGHRA and CDR2 is YSYEKL. CDR3: CASSQEGIEGVNEQFF. CDR3 nucleotide sequence: TGCGCCAGCAGCCAAGAAGGAATAGAGGGGGTCAATGAGCAGTTCTTC.

The V gene is TRBV5-1, the J gene TRBJ1-4; D ambiguous. V was pared by 2 bases and J by 5 bases, with 10 bases between. The CDR3 length is 14 residues. CDR1 is SGHRS, CDR2 YFSETQ, per germline. The CDR3 DNA is TGCGCCAGCAGCTTTGGCAGCCTAAATGAAAAACTGTTTTTT. Translating gives CASSFGSLNEKLFF.

This chain uses TRBV6-2 or TRBV6-3 with TRBJ2-7, with D possibly matching TRBD1 (6 bases). The CDR3 runs to 14 residues. The V end was cut by 3 bases, the J end by 3 bases, with 12 bases between. Germline V lookup: CDR1 MNHEY, CDR2 SVGEGT. CDR3 sequence reads: CASSYGDISYEQYF. For the CDR3, the DNA is TGTGCCAGCAGTTATGGGGACATCAGCTACGAGCAGTACTTC.

The chain carries TRBV2 and TRBJ1-6; D might be TRBD1 (6 bases). The V end was cut by 5 bases, the J end by 7 bases, with 15 bases between. Germline-derived CDR1 and CDR2 are SNHLY and FYNNEI. The CDR3 has 15 amino acids. The CDR3 nucleotides are TGTGCCAGCAGTCGTGAGGGGGTTCCGAATTCACCCCTCCACTTT. Translation gives CASSREGVPNSPLHF.

V is TRBV9 and J is TRBJ2-3; D ambiguous. Germline CDR1 SGDLS, CDR2 YYNGEE. Deletions cut 4 bases from V and 5 bases from J, with 11 bases between. This CDR3 contains 13 residues. The CDR3 here is CASSSRSGDTQYF. The CDR3 nucleotides read TGTGCCAGCAGCTCTCGATCTGGAGATACGCAGTATTTT.

The chain combines TRBV19 with TRBJ1-3; unclear D gene. Germline-derived CDR1 and CDR2 are LNHDA and SQIVND (reference sequence). Trimming stripped 10 bases from V and 4 bases from J, with 14 bases between. This CDR3 region has 13 residues. The DNA for the CDR3 is TGTGCCATAAGTGCCTCAAGAGGAAACACCATATATTTT. Translated: CAISASRGNTIYF.

The chain carries TRBV6-5 and TRBJ2-7; 9 positions match TRBD2. The length of the CDR3 is 15 residues. J gave up 3 bases and V 6 bases, and 9 bases lay outside the gene matches. CDR1 and CDR2 (germline): MNHEY, SVGAGI. The CDR3 DNA sequence: TGTGCCAGCAGCGCCCTAGCGGGGAACCGCTACGAGCAGTACTTC. Its protein is CASSALAGNRYEQYF.

This clone was seen a single time. The V gene is TRBV6-5, the J gene TRBJ1-2; D perhaps matches TRBD1 (5 bases). V dropped 2 bases and J dropped 4 bases, with 11 bases sitting between them. The V gene's germline CDR1 is MNHEY and CDR2 SVGAGI. CDR3 size: 14 residues. Here the CDR3 DNA reads TGTGCCAGCAGTTACAGTCAGGGTCCCTATGGCTACACCTTC. Translated: CASSYSQGPYGYTF.

The chain joins TRBV12-5 to TRBJ1-1; D gene unclear. V was trimmed by 3 bases and J by 0 bases, leaving 5 bases between them. In germline, CDR1 is LGHNT, CDR2 FRNRAP. The CDR3 contains 13 residues. CDR3 DNA: TGTGCTAGTGGTTTTAGTGTGAACACTGAAGCTTTCTTT. Translating gives CASGFSVNTEAFF.

The rearrangement uses TRBV6-1 and TRBJ1-5, with 7 bases that match TRBD1. J gave up 2 bases and V 1 base, and 5 bases lay outside the gene matches. The CDR3 totals 16 residues. The germline CDR1 and CDR2 sequences are MNHNS and SASEGT. The CDR3 sequence is CASSEGFGTGNQPQHF. The CDR3 DNA reads TGTGCCAGCAGTGAAGGGTTCGGGACAGGCAATCAGCCCCAGCATTTT.

V usage is TRBV6-5 and J usage is TRBJ2-2; D is perhaps TRBD1 (6 bases). CDR1 and CDR2 from the germline V gene are MNHEY and SVGAGI. Trimming removed 6 bases from V and 2 bases from J, with 10 bases in between. There are 14 residues in the CDR3. The CDR3 coding sequence is TGTGCCAGCAGCCTACAGGGAAACACCGGGGAGCTGTTTTTT. This codes for CASSLQGNTGELFF.